The clone carrying this T cell receptor beta chain was counted a few times. The antigen remains undetermined. Expressed TCRB transcripts were sequenced, since all the RNA that had been isolated was reverse transcribed. Sequencing was performed with immunoSEQ multiplex PCR; in TCRdb, only in-frame clones are kept and a portion is missing. The sample has 130,000 to 150,000 clones; 6.9% are singletons. The data stem from a study of beta chain features in type 1 diabetes. Study-wide background: What patients shared with healthy donors was a similar profile of age, gender and cell yields.

Each of the sorted populations had a purity greater than 95%. Study-level results: The naive, central memory and Treg TCRB repertoires looked more alike in patients than they did in healthy donors. Any HLA type influence on TCRB rearrangement was left unresolved here.

Germline V gene lookup returns CDR1 MGHRA and CDR2 YSYEKL. Trimming stripped 0 bases from V and 6 bases from J, with 9 bases between. The CDR3 contains 13 residues. The chain links TRBV4-1 to TRBJ2-7; no reliable D call. The sequence derives from a woman aged 25 to 39 in good health. The sample comprised central memory CD4+ T cells from blood. CDR3 in DNA: TGCGCCAGCAGCCAAGAAGGTGGCGGCGAGCAGTACTTC. Translated: CASSQEGGGEQYF.